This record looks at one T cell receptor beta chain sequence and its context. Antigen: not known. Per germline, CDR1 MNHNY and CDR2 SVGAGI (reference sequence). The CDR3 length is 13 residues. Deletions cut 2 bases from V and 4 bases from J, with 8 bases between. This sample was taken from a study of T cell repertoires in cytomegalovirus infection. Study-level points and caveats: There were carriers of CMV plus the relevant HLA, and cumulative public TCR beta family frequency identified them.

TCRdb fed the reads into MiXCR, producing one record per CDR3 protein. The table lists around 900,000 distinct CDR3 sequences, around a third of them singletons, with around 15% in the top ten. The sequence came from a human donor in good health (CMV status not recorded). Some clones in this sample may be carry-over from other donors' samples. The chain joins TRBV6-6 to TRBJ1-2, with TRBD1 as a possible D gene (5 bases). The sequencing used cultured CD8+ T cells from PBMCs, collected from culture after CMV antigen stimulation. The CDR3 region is CASSYGGVYGYTF. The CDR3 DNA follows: TGTGCCAGCAGTTACGGAGGGGTCTATGGCTACACCTTC.